This entry is about one TCR beta chain. This entry comes from a study of control samples from healthy donors and cancer patients. Method: immunoSEQ multiplex PCR; TCRdb's copy keeps in-frame clones and lacks some. The repertoire holds some 130,000 clones, with roughly 90% as singletons. The source is a man aged 18 to 35 in good health. Sequencing used blood.

The CDR3 spells CASSQGGIRDSGNTIYF. The CDR3 region has the DNA TGTGCCAGCAGCCAAGGGGGAATAAGGGACTCTGGAAACACCATATATTTT. The chain combines TRBV14 with TRBJ1-3; D is unclear. V dropped 1 base and J dropped 0 bases, with 13 bases sitting between them. Germline V lookup: CDR1 SGHDN, CDR2 FVKESK. This CDR3 spans 17 amino acids. The variable domain in full, with the rest retrieved from reference TRBV14 and TRBJ1-3, is EAGVTQFPSHSVIEKGQTVTLRCDPISGHDNLYWYRRVMGKEIKFLLHFVKESKQDESGMPNNRFLAERTGGTYSTLKVQPAELEDSGVYFCASSQGGIRDSGNTIYFGEGSWLTVV.